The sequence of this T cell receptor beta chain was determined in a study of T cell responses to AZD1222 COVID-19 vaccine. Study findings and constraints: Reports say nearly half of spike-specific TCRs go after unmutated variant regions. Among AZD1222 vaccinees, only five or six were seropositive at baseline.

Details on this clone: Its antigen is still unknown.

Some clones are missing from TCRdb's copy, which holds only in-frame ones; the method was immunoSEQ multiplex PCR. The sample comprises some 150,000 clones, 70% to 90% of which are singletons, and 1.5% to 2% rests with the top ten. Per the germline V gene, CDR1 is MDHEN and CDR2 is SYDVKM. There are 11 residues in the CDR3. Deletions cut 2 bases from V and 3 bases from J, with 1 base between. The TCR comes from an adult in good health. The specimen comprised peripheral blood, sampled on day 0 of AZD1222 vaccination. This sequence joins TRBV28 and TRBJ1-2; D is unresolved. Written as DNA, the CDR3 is TGTGCCAGCAGTTTAGACTATGGCTACACCTTC. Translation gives CASSLDYGYTF.